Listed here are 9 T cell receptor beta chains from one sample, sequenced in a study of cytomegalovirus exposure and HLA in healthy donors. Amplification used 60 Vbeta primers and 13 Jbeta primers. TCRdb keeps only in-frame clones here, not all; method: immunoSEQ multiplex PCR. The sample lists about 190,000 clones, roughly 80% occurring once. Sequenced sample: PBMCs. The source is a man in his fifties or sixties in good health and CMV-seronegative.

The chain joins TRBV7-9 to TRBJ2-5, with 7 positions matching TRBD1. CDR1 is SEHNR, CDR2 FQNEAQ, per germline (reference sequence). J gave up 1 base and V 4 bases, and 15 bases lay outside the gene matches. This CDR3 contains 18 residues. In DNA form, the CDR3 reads TGTGCCAGCAGCTATAGCTCACAGGGGTTTAAAATCCAAGAGACCCAGTACTTC. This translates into CASSYSSQGFKIQETQYF.

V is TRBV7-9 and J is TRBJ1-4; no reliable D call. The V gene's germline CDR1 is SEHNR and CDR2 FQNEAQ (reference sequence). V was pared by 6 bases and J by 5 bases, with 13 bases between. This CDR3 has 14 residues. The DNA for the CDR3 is TGTGCCAGCAGTTGGGAGGGATGGAATGAAAAACTGTTTTTT. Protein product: CASSWEGWNEKLFF.

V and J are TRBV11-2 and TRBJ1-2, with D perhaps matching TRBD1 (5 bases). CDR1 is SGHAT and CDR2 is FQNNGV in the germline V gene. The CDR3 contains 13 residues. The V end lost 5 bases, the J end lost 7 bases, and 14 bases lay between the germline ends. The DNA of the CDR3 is TGTGCCAGCAGCCCCTGGGACTCCTCTGGCTACACCTTC. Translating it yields CASSPWDSSGYTF.

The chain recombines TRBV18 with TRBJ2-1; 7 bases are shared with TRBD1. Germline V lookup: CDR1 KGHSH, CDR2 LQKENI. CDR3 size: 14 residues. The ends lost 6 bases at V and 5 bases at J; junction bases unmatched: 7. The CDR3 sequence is CASSHRGEDNEQFF. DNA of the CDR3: TGTGCCAGCTCCCACAGGGGCGAGGACAATGAGCAGTTCTTC. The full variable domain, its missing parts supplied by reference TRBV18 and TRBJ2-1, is NAGVMQNPRHLVRRRGQEARLRCSPMKGHSHVYWYRQLPEEGLKFMVYLQKENIIDESGMPKERFSAEFPKEGPSILRIQQVVRGDSAAYFCASSHRGEDNEQFFGPGTRLTVL.

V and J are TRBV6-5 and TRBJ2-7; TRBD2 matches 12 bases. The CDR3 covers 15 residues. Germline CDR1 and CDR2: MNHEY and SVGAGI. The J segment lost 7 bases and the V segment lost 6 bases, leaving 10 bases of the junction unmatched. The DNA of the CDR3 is TGTGCCAGCAGCTCACTAGCGGGGGGTTCGGATGAGCAGTACTTC. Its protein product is CASSSLAGGSDEQYF.

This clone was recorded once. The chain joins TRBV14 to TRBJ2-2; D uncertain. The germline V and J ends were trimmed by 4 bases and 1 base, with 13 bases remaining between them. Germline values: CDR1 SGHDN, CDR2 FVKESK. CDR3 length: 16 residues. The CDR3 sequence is CASSPKLNLNTGELFF. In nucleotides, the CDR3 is TGTGCCAGCAGCCCAAAACTAAATTTGAACACCGGGGAGCTGTTTTTT.

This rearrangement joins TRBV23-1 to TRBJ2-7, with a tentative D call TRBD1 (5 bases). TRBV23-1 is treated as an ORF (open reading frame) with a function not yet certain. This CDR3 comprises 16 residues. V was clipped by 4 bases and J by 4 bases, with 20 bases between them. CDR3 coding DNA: TGCGCCAGCAGTCGGGGCCGGCAGGCGTTTGATTACGAGCAGTACTTC. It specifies CASSRGRQAFDYEQYF.

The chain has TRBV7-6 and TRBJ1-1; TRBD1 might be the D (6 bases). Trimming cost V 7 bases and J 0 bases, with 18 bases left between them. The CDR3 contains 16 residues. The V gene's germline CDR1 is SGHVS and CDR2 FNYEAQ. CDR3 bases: TGTGCCAGCACCCTGGGCTTATGGGACATGAACACTGAAGCTTTCTTT. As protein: CASTLGLWDMNTEAFF.

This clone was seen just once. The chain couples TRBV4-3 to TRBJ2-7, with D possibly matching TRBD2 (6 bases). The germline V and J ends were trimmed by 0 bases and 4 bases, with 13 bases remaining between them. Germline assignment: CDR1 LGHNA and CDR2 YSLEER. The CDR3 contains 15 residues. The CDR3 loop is CASSQDGGVGYEQYF. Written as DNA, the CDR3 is TGCGCCAGCAGCCAAGATGGAGGGGTCGGATACGAGCAGTACTTC.